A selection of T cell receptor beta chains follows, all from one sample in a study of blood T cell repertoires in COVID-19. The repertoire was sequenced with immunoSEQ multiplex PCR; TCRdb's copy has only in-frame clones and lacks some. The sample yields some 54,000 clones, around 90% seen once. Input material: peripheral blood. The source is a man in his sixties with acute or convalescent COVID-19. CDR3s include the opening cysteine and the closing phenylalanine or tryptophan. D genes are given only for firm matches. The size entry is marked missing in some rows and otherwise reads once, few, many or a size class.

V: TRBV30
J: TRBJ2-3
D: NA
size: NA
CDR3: CAWSSPVKTDTQYF
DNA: TGTGCCTGGTCATCCCCGGTAAAAACAGATACGCAGTATTTT

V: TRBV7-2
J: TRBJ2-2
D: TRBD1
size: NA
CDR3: CASSLRGQITGELFF
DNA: TGTGCCAGCAGCTTGAGGGGACAGATCACCGGGGAGCTGTTTTTT

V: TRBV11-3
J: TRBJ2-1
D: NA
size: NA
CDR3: CASSTPTLPGNEQFF
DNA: TGTGCCAGCAGCACCCCCACTCTCCCAGGGAATGAGCAGTTCTTC

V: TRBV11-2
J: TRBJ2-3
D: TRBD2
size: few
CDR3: CASGSVSGRRDTQYF
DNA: TGTGCCAGCGGCTCAGTTAGCGGGAGGAGAGATACGCAGTATTTT

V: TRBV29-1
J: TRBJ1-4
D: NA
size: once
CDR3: CSVEPRAATNEKLFF
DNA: TGCAGCGTTGAGCCTCGAGCCGCAACTAATGAAAAACTGTTTTTT

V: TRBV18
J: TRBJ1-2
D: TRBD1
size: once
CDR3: CASSPPGTGFGYTF
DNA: TGTGCCAGCTCACCGCCCGGGACAGGGTTCGGCTACACCTTC

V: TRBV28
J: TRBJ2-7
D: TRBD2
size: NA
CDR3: CASRDTSGRAYEQYF
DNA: TGTGCCAGCAGGGACACTAGCGGGAGGGCCTACGAGCAGTACTTC

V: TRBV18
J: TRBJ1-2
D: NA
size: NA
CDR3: CASSPTEIYGYTF
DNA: TGTGCCAGCTCACCGACAGAGATCTATGGCTACACCTTC

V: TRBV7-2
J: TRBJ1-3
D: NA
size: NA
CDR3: CASSLSTGPGNTIYF
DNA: TGTGCCAGCAGCTTATCCACAGGGCCTGGAAACACCATATATTTT

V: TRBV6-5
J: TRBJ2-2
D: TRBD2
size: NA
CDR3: CASSYTNSGSKELFF
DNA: TGTGCCAGCAGTTACACAAATAGCGGGAGCAAGGAGCTGTTTTTT

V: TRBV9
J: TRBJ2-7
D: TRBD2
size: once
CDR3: CASSPGGASGASSYEQYF
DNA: TGTGCCAGCAGCCCGGGGGGGGCTAGCGGGGCGTCCTCCTACGAGCAGTACTTC

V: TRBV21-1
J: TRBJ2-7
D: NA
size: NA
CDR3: CASTLRDRDTYEQYF
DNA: TGTGCCAGCACCCTCCGGGACAGAGACACCTACGAGCAGTACTTC

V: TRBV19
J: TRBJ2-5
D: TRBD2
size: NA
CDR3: CASSMKTSGQETQYF
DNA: TGTGCCAGTAGTATGAAGACTAGCGGCCAAGAGACCCAGTACTTC

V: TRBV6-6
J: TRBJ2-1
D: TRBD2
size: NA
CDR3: CASSSLSGRSYNEQFF
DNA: TGTGCCAGCAGTTCCCTTAGCGGGAGATCCTACAATGAGCAGTTCTTC

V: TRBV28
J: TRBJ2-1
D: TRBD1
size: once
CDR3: CASKTGELINEQFF
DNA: TGTGCCAGCAAGACAGGGGAATTAATCAATGAGCAGTTCTTC

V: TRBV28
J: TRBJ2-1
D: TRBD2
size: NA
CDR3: CASRSLAGKVDEQFF
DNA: TGTGCCAGCAGATCCCTAGCGGGTAAGGTCGATGAGCAGTTCTTC

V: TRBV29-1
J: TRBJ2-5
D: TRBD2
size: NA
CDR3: CSVLTSGRVETQYF
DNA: TGCAGCGTTTTGACTAGCGGGAGGGTAGAGACCCAGTACTTC

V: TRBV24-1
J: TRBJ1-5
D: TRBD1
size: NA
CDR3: CATSGTGQNQPQHF
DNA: TGTGCCACCTCTGGGACAGGACAAAATCAGCCCCAGCATTTT

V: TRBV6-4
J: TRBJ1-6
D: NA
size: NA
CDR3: CASSEGRGNSPLHF
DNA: TGTGCCAGCAGTGAGGGAAGGGGAAATTCACCCCTCCACTTT

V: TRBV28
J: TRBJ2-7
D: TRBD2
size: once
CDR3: CASSLPTSGSWEQYF
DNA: TGTGCCAGCAGTCTACCGACTAGCGGATCTTGGGAGCAGTACTTC

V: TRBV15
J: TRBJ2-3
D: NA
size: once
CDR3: CATSRAGTLLTDTQYF
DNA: TGTGCCACCAGCAGAGCAGGGACATTGTTGACAGATACGCAGTATTTT

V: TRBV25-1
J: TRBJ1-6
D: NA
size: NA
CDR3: CASSEGRGRNSPLHF
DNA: TGTGCCAGCAGTGAAGGGAGAGGACGGAATTCACCCCTCCACTTT

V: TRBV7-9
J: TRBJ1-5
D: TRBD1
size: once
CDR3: CASSSPGQGNQPQHF
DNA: TGTGCCAGCAGCTCACCAGGACAGGGAAATCAGCCCCAGCATTTT

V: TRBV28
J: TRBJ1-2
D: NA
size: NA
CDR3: CANQTGYGYTF
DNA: TGTGCCAACCAAACAGGGTATGGCTACACCTTC

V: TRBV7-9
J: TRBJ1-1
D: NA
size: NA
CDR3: CASSSLWAPTEAFF
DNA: TGTGCCAGCAGCTCCCTATGGGCACCCACTGAAGCTTTCTTT

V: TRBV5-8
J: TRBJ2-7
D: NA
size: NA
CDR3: CASSLGTPYEQYF
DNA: TGTGCCAGCAGCTTGGGGACTCCATACGAGCAGTACTTC

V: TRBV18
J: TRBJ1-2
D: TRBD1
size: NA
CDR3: CASRTGNNYGYTF
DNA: TGTGCCAGTCGGACAGGAAATAACTATGGCTACACCTTC

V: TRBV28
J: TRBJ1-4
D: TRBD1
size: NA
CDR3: CASSFRTGAGEKLFF
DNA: TGTGCCAGCAGTTTCAGGACAGGGGCAGGAGAAAAACTGTTTTTT

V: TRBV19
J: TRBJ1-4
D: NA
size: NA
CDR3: CASSIVGGTNEKLFF
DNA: TGTGCCAGTAGTATCGTGGGGGGAACTAATGAAAAACTGTTTTTT

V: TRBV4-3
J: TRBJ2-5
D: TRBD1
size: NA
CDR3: CASSQGVGQGLETQYF
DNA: TGCGCCAGCAGCCAAGGCGTAGGACAGGGACTGGAGACCCAGTACTTC

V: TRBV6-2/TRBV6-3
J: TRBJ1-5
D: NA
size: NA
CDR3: CASSRDNLSNQPQHF
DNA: TGTGCCAGCAGCCGGGACAACCTTAGCAATCAGCCCCAGCATTTT

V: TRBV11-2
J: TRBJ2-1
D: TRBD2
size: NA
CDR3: CASSIGLAGITEQFF
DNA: TGTGCCAGCAGTATAGGTCTAGCGGGGATCACTGAGCAGTTCTTC

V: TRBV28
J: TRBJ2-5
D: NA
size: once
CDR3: CASRYLETQYF
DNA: TGTGCCAGCCGCTACCTGGAGACCCAGTACTTC

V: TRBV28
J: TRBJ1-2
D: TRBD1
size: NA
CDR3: CASTAGGRGNYGYTF
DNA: TGTGCCAGCACCGCAGGGGGAAGGGGTAACTATGGCTACACCTTC

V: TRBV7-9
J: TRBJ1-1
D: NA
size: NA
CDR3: CASSLGTGDTEAFF
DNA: TGTGCCAGCAGCTTAGGAACAGGTGACACTGAAGCTTTCTTT

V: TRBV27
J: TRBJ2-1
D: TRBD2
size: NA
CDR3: CASSSRGLAGYNEQFF
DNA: TGTGCCAGCAGTTCAAGGGGACTAGCGGGCTACAATGAGCAGTTCTTC

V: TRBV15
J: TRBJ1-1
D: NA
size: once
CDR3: CATSKSTGVNTEAFF
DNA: TGTGCCACCAGCAAATCTACAGGAGTTAACACTGAAGCTTTCTTT

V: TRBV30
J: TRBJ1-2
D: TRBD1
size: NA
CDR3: CAWSSGGASLSYGYTF
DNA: TGTGCCTGGAGTTCAGGGGGCGCGTCTCTAAGCTATGGCTACACCTTC

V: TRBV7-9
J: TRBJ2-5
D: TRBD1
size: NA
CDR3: CASSWGQGYQETQYF
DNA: TGTGCCAGCAGCTGGGGACAGGGGTATCAAGAGACCCAGTACTTC

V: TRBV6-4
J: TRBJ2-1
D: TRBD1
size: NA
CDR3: CASSATGQGPEQFF
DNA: TGTGCCAGCAGTGCAACGGGACAGGGGCCCGAGCAGTTCTTC

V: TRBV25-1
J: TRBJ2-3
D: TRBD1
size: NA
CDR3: CASSEPGGEKGTQYF
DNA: TGTGCCAGCAGTGAGCCAGGGGGCGAAAAAGGTACGCAGTATTTT

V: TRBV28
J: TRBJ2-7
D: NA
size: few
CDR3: CASSSTWHTVQGTTYEQYF
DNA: TGTGCCAGCTCTTCGACTTGGCATACAGTTCAGGGAACAACCTACGAGCAGTACTTC

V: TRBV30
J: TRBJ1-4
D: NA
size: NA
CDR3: CAWSPTVPNEKLFF
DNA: TGTGCCTGGAGTCCGACAGTCCCAAATGAAAAACTGTTTTTT

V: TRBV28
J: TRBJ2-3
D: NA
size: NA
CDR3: CASTRTRGSGSTDTQYF
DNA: TGTGCCAGCACCCGGACCCGGGGGAGCGGAAGCACAGATACGCAGTATTTT

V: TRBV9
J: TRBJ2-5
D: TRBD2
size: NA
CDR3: CASSPRTSEETQYF
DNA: TGTGCCAGCAGCCCCCGGACTAGCGAGGAGACCCAGTACTTC

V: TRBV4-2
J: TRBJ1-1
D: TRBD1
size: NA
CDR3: CASSQVRTGVATEAFF
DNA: TGTGCCAGCAGCCAAGTCCGGACAGGGGTTGCCACTGAAGCTTTCTTT

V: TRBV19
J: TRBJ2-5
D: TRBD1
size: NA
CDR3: CASSTRDRGPGGETQYF
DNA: TGTGCCAGTAGTACCCGGGACAGGGGGCCCGGCGGAGAGACCCAGTACTTC

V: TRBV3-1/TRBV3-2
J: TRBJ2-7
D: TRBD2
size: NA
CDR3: CASSQDKLAGDWGEQYF
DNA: TGTGCCAGCAGCCAAGATAAGCTGGCGGGGGATTGGGGGGAGCAGTACTTC

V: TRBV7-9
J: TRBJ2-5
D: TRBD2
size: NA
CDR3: CASRYVAGGPKETQYF
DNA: TGTGCCAGCAGATACGTAGCGGGAGGGCCGAAGGAGACCCAGTACTTC

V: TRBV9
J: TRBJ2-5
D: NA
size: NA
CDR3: CASSVEVGRGGETQYF
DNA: TGTGCCAGCAGCGTAGAAGTGGGGCGAGGCGGAGAGACCCAGTACTTC

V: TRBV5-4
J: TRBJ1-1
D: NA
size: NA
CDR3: CASSNSRTTNTEAFF
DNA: TGTGCCAGCAGCAACTCCCGGACAACGAACACTGAAGCTTTCTTT

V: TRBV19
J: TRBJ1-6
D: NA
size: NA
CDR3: CASRSTTGLNSPLHF
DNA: TGTGCCAGTAGAAGCACGACAGGACTCAATTCACCCCTCCACTTT

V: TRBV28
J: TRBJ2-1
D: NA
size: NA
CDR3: CASTQGGREESEQFF
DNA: TGTGCCAGCACCCAAGGGGGGAGGGAGGAGAGTGAGCAGTTCTTC

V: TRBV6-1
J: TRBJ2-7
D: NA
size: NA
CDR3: CASSGRGGGGSVVYEQYF
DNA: TGTGCCAGCAGTGGCCGAGGGGGGGGTGGAAGTGTTGTCTACGAGCAGTACTTC

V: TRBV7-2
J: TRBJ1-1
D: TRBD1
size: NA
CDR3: CASSWDRGGSEAFF
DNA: TGTGCCAGCAGCTGGGACAGGGGAGGGTCTGAAGCTTTCTTT

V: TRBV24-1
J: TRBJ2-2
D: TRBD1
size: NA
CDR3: CATSDLGTTGEISGELFF
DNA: TGTGCCACCAGTGACCTGGGGACGACAGGGGAAATTTCCGGGGAGCTGTTTTTT

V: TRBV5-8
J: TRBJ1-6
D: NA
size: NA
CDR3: CASSPEGGVVSPLHF
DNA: TGTGCCAGCAGCCCCGAGGGAGGGGTAGTTTCACCCCTCCACTTT

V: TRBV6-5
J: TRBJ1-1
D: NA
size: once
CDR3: CASSSEGWTEAFF
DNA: TGTGCCAGCAGTTCCGAGGGTTGGACTGAAGCTTTCTTT

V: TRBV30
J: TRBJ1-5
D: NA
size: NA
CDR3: CAWSVPRRSLSQPQHF
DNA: TGTGCCTGGAGTGTCCCCAGGAGGAGTTTATCTCAGCCCCAGCATTTT

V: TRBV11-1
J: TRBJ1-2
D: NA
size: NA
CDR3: CASSSQEYGSHGYTF
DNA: TGTGCCAGCAGCTCACAGGAGTATGGATCGCATGGCTACACCTTC